One sample yielded the 9 T cell receptor beta chains listed below, sequenced in a study of CD8 T cells in ankylosing spondylitis. TCRdb analysed the 5' RACE reads with MiXCR anew, one entry per CDR3 protein. Here the sample spans hundreds of thousands of distinct CDR3 sequences, around 19% being singletons. The sample comprised blood, either unsorted or a sorted T cell fraction (not recorded which). Receptors originate from a male donor with ankylosing spondylitis or in good health (not recorded which).

The J gene is TRBJ1-1, the V gene TRBV19; TRBD1 agrees at 7 bases. J was trimmed by 0 bases and V by 8 bases; bases with no gene match: 12. The length of the CDR3 is 16 residues. Germline CDR1 LNHDA, CDR2 SQIVND (reference sequence). The CDR3 bases are TGTGCCAGTCTCGGGGGCAGGGGGACGATGAACACTGAAGCTTTCTTT. Amino acids: CASLGGRGTMNTEAFF.

This clonotype was seen only a few times. The gene calls are TRBV12-3 or TRBV12-4 and TRBJ2-6; D is unresolved. The V and J ends lost 1 base and 0 bases respectively, with 4 bases between them. The CDR3 totals 15 residues. The CDR3 loop is CASSLVSSGANVLTF. The CDR3 coding sequence is TGTGCCAGCAGTTTAGTGAGCTCTGGGGCCAACGTCCTGACTTTC.

The chain couples TRBV5-1 to TRBJ2-1, with 7 bases that match TRBD1. The V gene end was trimmed by 0 bases and the J gene end by 4 bases; junction bases not matched to a gene: 4. The CDR3 sequence is 15 residues long. Germline V gene data show CDR1 as SGHRS and CDR2 as YFSETQ. CDR3 in DNA: TGCGCCAGCAGCTTGGGGACAGGTGATTACAATGAGCAGTTCTTC. Translating gives CASSLGTGDYNEQFF.

This rearrangement joins TRBV27 to TRBJ1-1; D gene unclear. Germline-derived CDR1 and CDR2 are MNHEY and SMNVEV (reference sequence). The CDR3 is made up of 13 amino acids. V was pared by 2 bases and J by 5 bases, with 9 bases between. CDR3 nucleotides: TGTGCCAGCAGTTTAGGGAGGAAGACTGAAGCTTTCTTT. This codes for CASSLGRKTEAFF.

This clonotype was seen at least ten times. This rearrangement joins TRBV5-4 to TRBJ1-2; 9 nucleotides match TRBD1. The CDR3 sequence is 15 residues long. Germline V gene data show CDR1 as SGHNT and CDR2 as YYREEE (reference sequence). V trimming: 4 bases; J trimming: 4 bases; junction bases outside the gene matches: 8. CDR3 DNA: TGTGCCAGCAGCCCGACAGGGGGGCCTGGCTATGGCTACACCTTC. It specifies CASSPTGGPGYGYTF.

A single count supports this clonotype. This rearrangement joins TRBV10-2 to TRBJ2-3, with 12 nucleotides matching TRBD2. The CDR3 covers 16 residues. V gave up 10 bases and J gave up 4 bases; unmatched junction bases: 12. Germline V gene data show CDR1 as WSHSY and CDR2 as SAAADI. For the CDR3, the DNA is TGCGCCATCGGACTAGCGGGGCGCGATGGGCCAGATACGCAGTATTTT. Its translation is CAIGLAGRDGPDTQYF.

The chain has TRBV12-3 or TRBV12-4 and TRBJ1-1, with 7 bases aligning to TRBD1. Trimming at V came to 5 bases and at J to 0 bases, leaving 12 bases not matched to a gene. This CDR3 spans 17 amino acids. The DNA for the CDR3 is TGTGCCAGCAGTCATAGACAGGGTGTCTCTTTGAACACTGAAGCTTTCTTT. This sequence encodes CASSHRQGVSLNTEAFF.

The chain combines TRBV2 with TRBJ2-6; D is perhaps TRBD1 (6 bases). This CDR3 contains 17 residues. The V and J ends lost 5 bases and 0 bases respectively, with 14 bases between them. The V gene's germline CDR1 is SNHLY and CDR2 FYNNEI. The CDR3 protein is CASSLPTGASGANVLTF. The DNA for the CDR3 is TGTGCCAGCAGTCTACCGACAGGAGCCTCTGGGGCCAACGTCCTGACTTTC.

CDR3 DNA sequence: TGTGCCAGCAGACGGACTAGCGAGGCCGGGGAGCTGTTTTTT. This sequence encodes CASRRTSEAGELFF. This rearrangement joins TRBV5-4 to TRBJ2-2; 9 nucleotides agree with TRBD2. The germline CDR1 and CDR2 sequences are SGHNT and YYREEE (reference sequence). Trimming cost V 5 bases and J 6 bases; bases outside gene matches: 5. This CDR3 is built from 14 residues. The full variable domain, with the rest looked up from reference TRBV5-4 and TRBJ2-2, is ETGVTQSPTHLIKTRGQQVTLRCSSQSGHNTVSWYQQALGQGPQFIFQYYREEENGRGNFPPRFSGLQFPNYSSELNVNALELDDSALYLCASRRTSEAGELFFGEGSRLTVL.